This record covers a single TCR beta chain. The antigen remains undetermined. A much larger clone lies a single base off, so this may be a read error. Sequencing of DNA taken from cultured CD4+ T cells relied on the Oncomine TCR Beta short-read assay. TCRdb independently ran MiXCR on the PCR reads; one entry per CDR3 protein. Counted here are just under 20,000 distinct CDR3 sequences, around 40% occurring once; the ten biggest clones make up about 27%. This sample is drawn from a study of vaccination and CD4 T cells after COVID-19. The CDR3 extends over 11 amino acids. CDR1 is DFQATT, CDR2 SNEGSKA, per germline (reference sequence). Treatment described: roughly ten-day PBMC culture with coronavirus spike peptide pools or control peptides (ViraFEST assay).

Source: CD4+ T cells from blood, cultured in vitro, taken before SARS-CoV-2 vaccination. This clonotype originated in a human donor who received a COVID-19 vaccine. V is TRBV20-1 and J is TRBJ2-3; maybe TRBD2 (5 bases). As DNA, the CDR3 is TGCAGTACTAGGCGTGGAGATACGCAGTATTTT. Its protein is CSTRRGDTQYF.